The present entry profiles one TCR beta chain with its context. The sample belongs to a study of CD4+ T cells in melanoma. Only in-frame clones appear in the TCRdb table, and some are missing; sequencing was by immunoSEQ multiplex PCR. The table has several thousand clones, 60% to 70% seen once. The CDR3 runs to 11 residues. Per germline, CDR1 MNHEY and CDR2 SMNVEV (reference sequence). Trimming removed 9 bases at V and 7 bases at J, with 13 bases between. The clonotype comes from a human donor with melanoma. The genes are TRBV27 and TRBJ2-7; possibly TRBD1 for D (6 bases). Sequencing was done on a sample of cells from a culture (not recorded whether cultured in vitro). In DNA form, the CDR3 reads TGTGCCAGTAGAACAGGGTGGGAGCAGTACTTC. It specifies CASRTGWEQYF.